The 25 T cell receptor beta chains below all came from one sample that was sequenced in a study of beta chain features in type 1 diabetes. Reverse transcription of all isolated RNA meant that expressed TCRB transcripts were sequenced. Libraries were prepared by immunoSEQ multiplex PCR; TCRdb keeps only in-frame clonotypes and omits some of them. The table has under 250,000 clones, roughly a tenth seen once. Sequencing input: central memory CD4+ T cells from blood. Receptors were obtained from a man aged 18 to 29 in good health.

This rearrangement joins TRBV7-9 to TRBJ1-5; 8 nucleotides match TRBD1. The germline gives CDR1 SEHNR, CDR2 FQNEAQ (reference sequence). The CDR3 totals 14 residues. Trimming took 5 bases from V and 2 from J; bases not matched to a gene: 2. As DNA, the CDR3 is TGTGCCAGCAGCCCGGGACAGGGCAATCAGCCCCAGCATTTT. Translation gives CASSPGQGNQPQHF.

This clone has at least ten counts. V gene TRBV28 combines with J gene TRBJ2-1; D is undetermined. V was shortened by 8 bases and J by 6 bases, with 14 bases between the two germline ends. Germline CDR1 reads MDHEN; CDR2 reads SYDVKM. The CDR3 runs to 13 residues. The CDR3 sequence is CASEEQATNEQFF. Written as DNA, the CDR3 is TGTGCCAGCGAGGAACAAGCGACCAATGAGCAGTTCTTC. Full variable domain (outside the CDR3, taken from reference TRBV28 and TRBJ2-1): DVKVTQSSRYLVKRTGEKVFLECVQDMDHENMFWYRQDPGLGLRLIYFSYDVKMKEKGDIPEGYSVSREKKERFSLILESASTNQTSMYLCASEEQATNEQFFGPGTRLTVL.

The genes are TRBV30 and TRBJ1-2; 9 bases map to TRBD1. This CDR3 has 14 amino acids. Germline V gene lookup returns CDR1 GTSNPN and CDR2 SVGIG (reference sequence). Losses at the gene ends were 5 bases for V and 0 bases for J; bases not matched to a gene: 4. CDR3 bases: TGTGCCTGGGTGGGGACAGGGACTAACTATGGCTACACCTTC. Its translation is CAWVGTGTNYGYTF. Filled out from reference TRBV30 and TRBJ1-2, the complete variable domain reads SQTIHQWPATLVQPVGSPLSLECTVEGTSNPNLYWYRQAAGRGLQLLFYSVGIGQISSEVPQNLSASRPQDRQFILSSKKLLLSDSGFYLCAWVGTGTNYGYTFGSGTRLTVV.

This clone was counted a few times. The chain employs TRBV5-4 and TRBJ1-2, with D perhaps TRBD1 (6 bases). The CDR3 runs 14 residues. V lost 2 bases to trimming and J lost 7 bases, with 15 bases between them. Looked up from germline, CDR1 is SGHNT and CDR2 is YYREEE (reference sequence). This CDR3 is CASSLSGARSGYTF. The CDR3 DNA reads as TGTGCCAGCAGCTTATCGGGGGCCCGAAGTGGCTACACCTTC.

There are a few counts of this clone. This chain connects TRBV2 to TRBJ1-2, with D possibly matching TRBD1 (5 bases). Trimming left V 7 bases short and J 4 bases short, with 22 bases between. CDR3 length: 16 residues. CDR1 SNHLY and CDR2 FYNNEI come from the germline V gene. The CDR3, as DNA: TGTGCCAGCAAAACCGGGACCGGACCTGTGAGCTATGGCTACACCTTC. Amino acids: CASKTGTGPVSYGYTF.

This clone was found a few times. The chain combines TRBV10-3 with TRBJ1-1; D perhaps matches TRBD1 (6 bases). The CDR3 is made up of 15 amino acids. Germline assignment: CDR1 ENHRY and CDR2 SYGVKD. Trimming took 4 bases from V and 1 from J, leaving 13 bases between them. CDR3 loop: CAISGYREGNTEAFF. CDR3 sequence (DNA): TGTGCCATCAGTGGTTACAGGGAAGGGAACACTGAAGCTTTCTTT.

Points on this clone: One base away lies a much larger clone, so this may be a sequencing read error. The V call is TRBV6-5, the J call TRBJ2-5, with D tentatively TRBD1 (5 bases). The assigned J gene may be wrong: the sequence end matches TRBJ2-7 better. The CDR3 spans 11 residues. Per germline, CDR1 MNHEY and CDR2 SVGAGI. The CDR3 coding sequence is TGTGCCAGCAGTGACAGTTACGAGCAGTACTTC. Amino acids: CASSDSYEQYF.

V is TRBV30 and J is TRBJ2-3; 9 bases are a match to TRBD2. Germline CDR1 is GTSNPN and CDR2 is SVGIG (reference sequence). The CDR3 spans 15 residues. V lost 2 bases and J lost 10; bases outside the gene matches: 13. CDR3 loop: CAWSPLAGGEGAQYF. In DNA form, the CDR3 reads TGTGCCTGGAGTCCCTTGGCGGGAGGGGAAGGAGCGCAGTATTTT.

The chain recombines TRBV11-2 with TRBJ2-5; D is tentatively TRBD1 or TRBD2 (6 bases each). Looked up from germline, CDR1 is SGHAT and CDR2 is FQNNGV. This CDR3 is built from 14 residues. With 4 bases removed from V and 5 bases from J, the gap between germline ends came to 14 bases. The CDR3 DNA sequence: TGTGCCAGCAGCTCCTGGGGGGCGGGTGAGACCCAGTACTTC. It translates to CASSSWGAGETQYF. The full variable domain, in which reference TRBV11-2 and TRBJ2-5 provide the parts outside the CDR3, is EAGVAQSPRYKIIEKRQSVAFWCNPISGHATLYWYQQILGQGPKLLIQFQNNGVVDDSQLPKDRFSAERLKGVDSTLKIQPAKLEDSAVYLCASSSWGAGETQYFGPGTRLLVL.

Here the CDR3 reads CASSPRTGEGTEAFF. CDR3 DNA: TGTGCCAGCTCACCCCGGACAGGGGAAGGAACTGAAGCTTTCTTT. The chain carries TRBV18 and TRBJ1-1, with 9 bases fitting TRBD1. CDR3 length: 15 amino acids. Trimming at V came to 3 bases and at J to 5 bases, leaving 7 bases not matched to a gene. Germline V gene data show CDR1 as KGHSH and CDR2 as LQKENI. The variable domain in full, completed from reference TRBV18 and TRBJ1-1, reads NAGVMQNPRHLVRRRGQEARLRCSPMKGHSHVYWYRQLPEEGLKFMVYLQKENIIDESGMPKERFSAEFPKEGPSILRIQQVVRGDSAAYFCASSPRTGEGTEAFFGQGTRLTVV.

This clone has more than one count but fewer than ten. The chain uses TRBV7-9 and TRBJ2-7, with D possibly TRBD2 on 5 matching bases. CDR3 size: 15 residues. CDR1 and CDR2 from the germline V gene are SEHNR and FQNEAQ (reference sequence). Trimming stripped 6 bases from V and 1 base from J, with 16 bases between. In nucleotides, the CDR3 is TGTGCCAGCAGGAGAGCGGAGACTGGATCCTACGAGCAGTACTTC. It codes for CASRRAETGSYEQYF.

The chain combines TRBV5-1 with TRBJ2-7; TRBD2 is a possible D gene (5 bases). V was clipped by 2 bases and J by 2 bases, with 8 bases between them. The CDR3 runs 13 residues. Per the germline V gene, CDR1 is SGHRS and CDR2 is YFSETQ. The CDR3 sequence is CASSFGVTYEQYF. CDR3 DNA sequence: TGCGCCAGCAGCTTCGGGGTAACCTACGAGCAGTACTTC.

This rearrangement joins TRBV9 to TRBJ1-2; D is possibly TRBD1 (6 bases). V lost 4 bases and J lost 8, with 15 bases in between. Germline CDR1 is SGDLS and CDR2 is YYNGEE. This CDR3 has 13 amino acids. The CDR3: CASSPHPGGGYTF. CDR3 DNA: TGTGCCAGCAGCCCCCATCCTGGGGGCGGCTACACCTTC.

The chain couples TRBV11-2 to TRBJ2-3; possible D gene TRBD1, 6 bases. The CDR3 sequence is 14 residues long. The germline V and J ends were trimmed by 4 bases and 10 bases, with 18 bases remaining between them. CDR1 and CDR2 (germline): SGHAT, FQNNGV. The CDR3 protein is CASSSVRGKNAQYF. Written as DNA, the CDR3 is TGTGCCAGCAGCTCAGTAAGGGGGAAAAATGCGCAGTATTTT.

The chain has TRBV7-9 and TRBJ2-4, with a weak D call TRBD1 (5 bases). The CDR3 totals 18 residues. Germline values: CDR1 SEHNR, CDR2 FQNEAQ (reference sequence). V was pared by 1 base and J by 5 bases, with 21 bases between. This CDR3 reads CASSLEWGGRTFQNIQYF. The CDR3 nucleotides are TGTGCCAGCAGCTTAGAATGGGGCGGCAGGACATTCCAAAACATTCAGTACTTC. Looking up the rest from reference TRBV7-9 and TRBJ2-4 gives the full variable domain: DTGVSQNPRHKITKRGQNVTFRCDPISEHNRLYWYRQTLGQGPEFLTYFQNEAQLEKSRLLSDRFSAERPKGSFSTLEIQRTEQGDSAMYLCASSLEWGGRTFQNIQYFGAGTRLSVL.

The V gene is TRBV19, the J gene TRBJ2-3, with 12 bases fitting TRBD2. This CDR3 has 16 amino acids. The V gene's germline CDR1 is LNHDA and CDR2 SQIVND (reference sequence). V shed 6 bases and J 2 bases; nucleotides not matched to a gene: 6. The CDR3 DNA reads TGTGCCAGTAGCCCGGGACTAGCGGGTCTCACAGATACGCAGTATTTT. Translated, it gives CASSPGLAGLTDTQYF.

This clone showed up just a few times. The genes are TRBV9 and TRBJ2-5; 9 bases align to TRBD1. The germline V gene encodes CDR1 SGDLS and CDR2 YYNGEE. Trimming removed 2 bases from V and 4 bases from J; junction bases left unmatched: 6. This CDR3 is 15 amino acids long. The CDR3 reads CASSVGPTGGETQYF. The CDR3 DNA reads TGTGCCAGCAGCGTCGGCCCGACAGGGGGAGAGACCCAGTACTTC.

A remark on this clone: A far larger clone is one base from this, pointing to a likely read error. Within the sample, other DNA sequences also encode this same CDR3. J is TRBJ2-2 and V is TRBV29-1; 7 positions match TRBD2. V trimming: 6 bases; J trimming: 7 bases; junction bases outside the gene matches: 17. Germline-derived CDR1 and CDR2 are SQVTM and ANQGSEA. The length of the CDR3 is 16 residues. The CDR3 sequence: CSVRPSGRARDGELFF. The CDR3 nucleotides read TGCAGCGTACGACCTAGCGGCAGGGCCCGTGACGGGGAGCTGTTTTTT.

This clone turned up a few times. The V call is TRBV5-4, the J call TRBJ2-3; 10 nucleotides align to TRBD2. Trimming removed 4 bases from V and 6 bases from J; junction bases left unmatched: 11. The CDR3 covers 16 residues. Per the germline V gene, CDR1 is SGHNT and CDR2 is YYREEE (reference sequence). The CDR3 DNA sequence: TGTGCCAGCAGCACAGTCCTAGCGGGAGCTAAGGATACGCAGTATTTT. As protein: CASSTVLAGAKDTQYF.

There are a few counts of this clone. This chain joins TRBV25-1 and TRBJ1-1; a possible D gene is TRBD1 (6 bases). This CDR3 has 16 amino acids. V dropped 1 base and J dropped 5 bases, with 17 bases sitting between them. Germline V gives CDR1 MGHDK, CDR2 SYGVNS. The DNA of the CDR3 is TGTGCCAGCAGTGAATCGAGGGTGCAGGGGTTGACTGAAGCTTTCTTT. Translation gives CASSESRVQGLTEAFF. The full variable domain, with the rest looked up from reference TRBV25-1 and TRBJ1-1, is EADIYQTPRYLVIGTGKKITLECSQTMGHDKMYWYQQDPGMELHLIHYSYGVNSTEKGDLSSESTVSRIRTEHFPLTLESARPSHTSQYLCASSESRVQGLTEAFFGQGTRLTVV.

This clone was counted ten times or more. V usage is TRBV4-2 and J usage is TRBJ1-4; D is perhaps TRBD1 (6 bases). CDR3 length: 18 residues. Deletions cut 0 bases from V and 3 bases from J, with 17 bases between. The germline V gene has CDR1 LGHNA and CDR2 YNFKEQ. The CDR3 loop reads CASSQEVANSGANEKLFF. The CDR3 DNA follows: TGTGCCAGCAGCCAAGAAGTTGCCAACTCAGGGGCTAATGAAAAACTGTTTTTT.

This clone was recorded a few times. The chain combines TRBV5-4 with TRBJ2-1; the D is unclear. The germline V gene encodes CDR1 SGHNT and CDR2 YYREEE (reference sequence). The CDR3 length is 14 residues. V lost 1 base and J lost 3, with 8 bases in between. For the CDR3, the DNA is TGTGCCAGCAGCTTGTATAGGGTCTACAATGAGCAGTTCTTC. This codes for CASSLYRVYNEQFF.

This clone was observed a handful of times. The V and J genes are TRBV19 and TRBJ2-7, with D hard to call. V was trimmed by 5 bases and J by 6 bases, leaving 14 bases between them. Germline lookup yields CDR1 LNHDA and CDR2 SQIVND (reference sequence). The CDR3 has 13 residues. The CDR3 bases are TGTGCCAGTAGTGGCCTCGCGGCTTCCGAGCAGTACTTC. Protein: CASSGLAASEQYF. The full variable domain, completed using reference TRBV19 and TRBJ2-7, is DGGITQSPKYLFRKEGQNVTLSCEQNLNHDAMYWYRQDPGQGLRLIYYSQIVNDFQKGDIAEGYSVSREKKESFPLTVTSAQKNPTAFYLCASSGLAASEQYFGPGTRLTVT.

About this clone itself: A junction boundary mismatches the germline segment, possibly from a read error. CDR3 sequence: CAISEPAGGSETQYF. CDR3 bases: TGTGCCATCAGTGAGCCAGCGGGAGGTTCAGAGACCCAGTACTTC. The chain joins TRBV6-6 to TRBJ2-5, with 9 nucleotides matching TRBD2. This CDR3 has 15 amino acids. Germline lookup yields CDR1 MNHNY and CDR2 SVGAGI (reference sequence).

This clone was seen a handful of times. The chain carries TRBV7-3 and TRBJ2-7; D may match TRBD1 or TRBD2 (5 bases each). Germline V gene sequence: CDR1 SGHTA, CDR2 FQGTGA. The V end lost 5 bases, the J end lost 6 bases, and 20 bases lay between the germline ends. The CDR3 totals 15 residues. The CDR3: CASSAKKTAASEQYF. CDR3 coding DNA: TGTGCCAGCAGCGCAAAAAAGACAGCGGCCTCCGAGCAGTACTTC.